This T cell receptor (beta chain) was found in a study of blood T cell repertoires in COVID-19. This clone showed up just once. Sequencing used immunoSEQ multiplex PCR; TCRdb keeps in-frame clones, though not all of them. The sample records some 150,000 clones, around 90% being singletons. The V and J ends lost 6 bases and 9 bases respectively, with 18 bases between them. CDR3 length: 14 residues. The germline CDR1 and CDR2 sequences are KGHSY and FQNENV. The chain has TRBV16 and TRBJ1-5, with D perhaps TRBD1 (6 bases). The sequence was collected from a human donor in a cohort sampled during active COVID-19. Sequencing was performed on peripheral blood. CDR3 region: CASRQNRDRGPQHF. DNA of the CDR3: TGTGCCAGCAGACAAAACAGGGACCGTGGGCCCCAGCATTTT.